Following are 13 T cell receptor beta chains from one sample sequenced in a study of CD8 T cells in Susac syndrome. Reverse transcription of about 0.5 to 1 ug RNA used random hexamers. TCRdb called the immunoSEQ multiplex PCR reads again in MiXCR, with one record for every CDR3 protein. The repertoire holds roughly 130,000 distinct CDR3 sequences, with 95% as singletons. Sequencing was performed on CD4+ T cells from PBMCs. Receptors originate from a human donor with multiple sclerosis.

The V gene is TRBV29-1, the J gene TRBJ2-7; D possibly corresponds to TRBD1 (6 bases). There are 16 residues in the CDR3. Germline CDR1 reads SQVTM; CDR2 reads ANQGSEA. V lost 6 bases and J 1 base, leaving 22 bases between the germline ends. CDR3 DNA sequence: TGCAGCGTCTTTACCCCAGATACAGGGATTTCCTACGAGCAGTACTTC. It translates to CSVFTPDTGISYEQYF.

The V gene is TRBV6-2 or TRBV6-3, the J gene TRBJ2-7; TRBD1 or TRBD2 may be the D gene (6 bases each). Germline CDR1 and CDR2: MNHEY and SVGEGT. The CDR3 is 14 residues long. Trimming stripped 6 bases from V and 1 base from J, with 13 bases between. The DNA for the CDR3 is TGTGCCAGCAGGCGGGACACGGTGTCCTACGAGCAGTACTTC. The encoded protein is CASRRDTVSYEQYF.

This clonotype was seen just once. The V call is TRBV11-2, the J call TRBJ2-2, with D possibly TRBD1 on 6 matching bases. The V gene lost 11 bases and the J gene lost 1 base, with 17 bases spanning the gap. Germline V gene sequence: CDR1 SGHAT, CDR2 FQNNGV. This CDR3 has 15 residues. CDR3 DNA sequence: TGTGCCGGGACCCGGTTGACAGGGAACACCGGGGAGCTGTTTTTT. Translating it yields CAGTRLTGNTGELFF.

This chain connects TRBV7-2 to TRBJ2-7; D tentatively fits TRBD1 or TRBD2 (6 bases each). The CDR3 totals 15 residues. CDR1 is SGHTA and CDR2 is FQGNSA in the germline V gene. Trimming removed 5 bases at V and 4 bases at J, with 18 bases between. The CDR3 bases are TGTGCCAGCAGCCCATCCGCGGGGACACCGTACGAGCAGTACTTC. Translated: CASSPSAGTPYEQYF.

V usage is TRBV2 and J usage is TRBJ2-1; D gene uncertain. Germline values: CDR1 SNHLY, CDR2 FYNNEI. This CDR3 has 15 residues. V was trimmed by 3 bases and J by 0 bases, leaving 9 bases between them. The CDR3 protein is CASSERTASYNEQFF. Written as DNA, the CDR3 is TGTGCCAGCAGTGAGAGGACGGCCTCCTACAATGAGCAGTTCTTC.

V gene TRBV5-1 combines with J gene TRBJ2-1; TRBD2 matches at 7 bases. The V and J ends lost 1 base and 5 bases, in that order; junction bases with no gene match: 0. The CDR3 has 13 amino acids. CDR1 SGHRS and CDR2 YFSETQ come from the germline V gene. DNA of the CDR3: TGCGCCAGCAGCTTGCGGGGGGACAATGAGCAGTTCTTC. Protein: CASSLRGDNEQFF.

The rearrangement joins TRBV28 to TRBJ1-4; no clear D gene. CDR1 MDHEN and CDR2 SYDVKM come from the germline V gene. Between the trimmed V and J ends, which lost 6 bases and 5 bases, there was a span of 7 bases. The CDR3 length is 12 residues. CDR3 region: CASRAGNEKLFF. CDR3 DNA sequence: TGTGCCAGCAGAGCGGGGAATGAAAAACTGTTTTTT.

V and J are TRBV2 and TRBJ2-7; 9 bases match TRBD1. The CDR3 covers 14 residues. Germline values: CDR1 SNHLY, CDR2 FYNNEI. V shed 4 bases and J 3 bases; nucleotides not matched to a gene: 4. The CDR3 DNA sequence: TGTGCCAGCAGTGTGGCGGGACAGGGCTACGAGCAGTACTTC. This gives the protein CASSVAGQGYEQYF.

CDR3 sequence (DNA): TGCAGTGCTAGGTACAGGGGGCAAAGCAATCAGCCCCAGCATTTT. It translates to CSARYRGQSNQPQHF. This sequence joins TRBV20-1 and TRBJ1-5; 9 bases are a match to TRBD1. Germline assignment: CDR1 DFQATT and CDR2 SNEGSKA (reference sequence). With V trimmed by 3 bases and J by 1 base, 4 bases remained unmatched. CDR3 length: 15 amino acids.

DNA of the CDR3: TGCGCCAGCAGCCAAGGGACCCAACCGGGGGGCTACACCTTC. Amino acids: CASSQGTQPGGYTF. This chain joins TRBV4-3 and TRBJ1-2, with D unclear. This CDR3 is 14 amino acids long. Trimming pared 1 base from V and 8 bases from J, leaving 14 bases between. Germline V gives CDR1 LGHNA, CDR2 YSLEER.

DNA of the CDR3: TGTGCCAGCAGCCAATACCACAGGGGGCAGGACTATGGCTACACCTTC. Encoded protein: CASSQYHRGQDYGYTF. The chain carries TRBV14 and TRBJ1-2; 9 nucleotides line up with TRBD1. This CDR3 is built from 16 residues. Germline CDR1 SGHDN, CDR2 FVKESK. V shed 2 bases and J 3 bases; nucleotides not matched to a gene: 7.

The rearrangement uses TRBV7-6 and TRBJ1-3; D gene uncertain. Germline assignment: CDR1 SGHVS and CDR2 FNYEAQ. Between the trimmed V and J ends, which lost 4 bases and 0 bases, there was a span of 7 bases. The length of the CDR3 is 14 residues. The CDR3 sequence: CASSSTLSGNTIYF. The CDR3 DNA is TGTGCCAGCAGCTCGACCCTCTCTGGAAACACCATATATTTT. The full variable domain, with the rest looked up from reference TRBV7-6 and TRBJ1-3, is GAGVSQSPRYKVTKRGQDVALRCDPISGHVSLYWYRQALGQGPEFLTYFNYEAQQDKSGLPNDRFSAERPEGSISTLTIQRTEQRDSAMYRCASSSTLSGNTIYFGEGSWLTVV.

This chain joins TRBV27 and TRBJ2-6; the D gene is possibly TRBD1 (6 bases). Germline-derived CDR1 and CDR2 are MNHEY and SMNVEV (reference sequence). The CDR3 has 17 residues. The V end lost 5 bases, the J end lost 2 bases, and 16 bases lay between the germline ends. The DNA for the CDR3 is TGTGCCAGCAGTAACAGGGCCCAATGGCCTGGGGCCAACGTCCTGACTTTC. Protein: CASSNRAQWPGANVLTF.